What follows describes a single TCR beta chain. As processed by the authors: Estimation of nucleated cell counts was performed using reference gene primer amplification. The data were produced by immunoSEQ multiplex PCR, yet TCRdb's version contains in-frame clones alone and is incomplete. The DNA gave D and trimming, while V, J and clone size come from that table. The sample contains about 80,000 clones, roughly four fifths of which appear only once. Germline lookup yields CDR1 LNHDA and CDR2 SQIVND (reference sequence). With 3 bases removed from V and 1 base from J, the gap between germline ends came to 12 bases. CDR3 length: 15 residues. This specimen comes from a study of blood T cell repertoires in COVID-19. The wider study: Material from acute and convalescent COVID-19 was sourced from the United States, Italy and Spain. Nucleic acid was either cDNA or gDNA, and it came from T cells, B-cell-depleted T cells, or PBMCs.

The TCR comes from a human donor in a cohort sampled during active COVID-19. The rearrangement links TRBV19 to TRBJ2-5; TRBD2 is a possible D gene (5 bases). The specimen was peripheral blood. CDR3 in amino acids: CASSMDTLVQETQYF. The CDR3 nucleotides are TGTGCCAGTAGTATGGATACACTAGTCCAAGAGACCCAGTACTTC.